These T cell receptor beta chains were read from a single sample in a study of a mutant IDH1 vaccine in newly diagnosed glioma. Clones were sequenced by immunoSEQ multiplex PCR, and TCRdb holds only the in-frame ones, with some missing. This table holds roughly 32,000 clones, 82% found once. Their target antigens are unknown. Sample: PBMCs, taken from a glioma patient whose treatment included an IDH1 peptide vaccine. These receptor sequences come from a woman between 18 and 30 years old with glioma. Both conserved end residues are part of each CDR3.

V	J	CDR3
TRBV9	TRBJ2-1	CASSLAAGAYNEQFF
TRBV4-3	TRBJ2-1	CASSQSSGRDYNEQFF
TRBV13	TRBJ1-6	CASSLGRRGTYNSPLHF
TRBV7-2	TRBJ2-7	CASSSGHGYEQYF
TRBV6-6	TRBJ1-1	CASSLTGKNTEAFF
TRBV7-2	TRBJ1-5	CASDRGGNQPQHF
TRBV7-9	TRBJ2-1	CATASSAGGNEQFF
TRBV19	TRBJ1-5	CVSSIGGQSNQPQHF
TRBV18	TRBJ1-6	CASSPPHRGQRDSPLHF
TRBV18	TRBJ1-2	CASSPLDRGGYTF
TRBV2	TRBJ2-3	CASGDSSRTDTQYF
TRBV29-1	TRBJ2-2	CSVIGAGGELFF
TRBV2	TRBJ2-7	CASSWTESSYEQYF
TRBV11-3	TRBJ1-2	CASSPRRTVNANYGYTF
TRBV7-9	TRBJ1-4	CASSFSQGASDEKLFF
TRBV29-1	TRBJ2-1	CSVGDRVRLNEQFF
TRBV19	TRBJ1-1	CASSIGQLNTEAFF
TRBV28	TRBJ2-5	CASRVWGGQETQYF
TRBV15	TRBJ2-1	CATATGRYNEQFF
TRBV27	TRBJ2-7	CASSLSFGRQGFAYEQYF
TRBV6-6	TRBJ1-1	CASSYRGGDTEAFF
TRBV4-3	TRBJ2-7	CASSQELAGEQYF
TRBV19	TRBJ1-1	CASLSRALLNTEAFF
TRBV11-3	TRBJ2-7	CASSLELDYEQYF
TRBV11-2	TRBJ1-1	CASSLGGGIKNTEAFF
TRBV7-2	TRBJ2-7	CASSLDTREQYF
TRBV10-3	TRBJ2-7	CAISGGREQYF
TRBV30	TRBJ1-1	CAWKRPGGGTEAFF